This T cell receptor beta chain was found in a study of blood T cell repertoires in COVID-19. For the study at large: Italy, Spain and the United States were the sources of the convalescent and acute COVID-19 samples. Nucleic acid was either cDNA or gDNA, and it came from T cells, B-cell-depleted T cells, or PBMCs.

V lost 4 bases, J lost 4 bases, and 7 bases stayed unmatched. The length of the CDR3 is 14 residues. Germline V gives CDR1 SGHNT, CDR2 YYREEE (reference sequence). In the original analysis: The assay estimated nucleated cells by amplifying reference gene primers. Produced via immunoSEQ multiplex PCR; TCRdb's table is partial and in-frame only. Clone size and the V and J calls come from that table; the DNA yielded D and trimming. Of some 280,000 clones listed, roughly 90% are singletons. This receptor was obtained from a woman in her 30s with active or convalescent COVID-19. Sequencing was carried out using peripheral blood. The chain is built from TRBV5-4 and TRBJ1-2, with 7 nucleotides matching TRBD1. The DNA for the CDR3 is TGTGCCAGCAGCCCAGGGGGGAGCCCCTATGGCTACACCTTC. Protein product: CASSPGGSPYGYTF.